These T cell receptor beta chains were read from a single sample in a study of TIL therapy for anti-PD-1-resistant metastatic lung cancer. Data came from immunoSEQ multiplex PCR; TCRdb stores just in-frame clones and leaves some out. The sample has roughly 50,000 clones, 60% to 85% seen once; the top ten hold roughly 5.6%. The material sequenced was tumor tissue, taken at baseline. All receptors come from a person aged 25 to 80 with non-small cell lung cancer. The CDR3 runs from the conserved cysteine through the conserved F or W. A D gene is named only where the DNA matches it firmly. A row's size may be missing; if present it is once, few, many or a size class.

v_gene	abundance	d_gene	j_gene	CDR3nt	CDR3aa
TRBV19	NA	NA	TRBJ2-2	TGTGCCAGTAGTAGCAGGGGAACCGGGGAGCTGTTTTTT	CASSSRGTGELFF
TRBV6-1	NA	NA	TRBJ2-7	TGTGCCAGCAGCCGGGACATAGGTTACGAGCAGTACTTC	CASSRDIGYEQYF
TRBV2	NA	NA	TRBJ2-5	TGTGCCAGCAGGGGGCCCTCCCGGGTAGAGACCCAGTACTTC	CASRGPSRVETQYF
TRBV5-6	NA	NA	TRBJ2-1	TGTGCCAGCAGCCCGGGACTCGCTTCCTACAATGAGCAGTTCTTC	CASSPGLASYNEQFF
TRBV6-5	NA	NA	TRBJ1-5	TGTGCCAGCAGTTTTGGGGGAAGGGCGGGGAGTCAGCCCCAGCATTTT	CASSFGGRAGSQPQHF
TRBV28	NA	NA	TRBJ2-1	TGTGCCAGCAGTAAGGGGGAGTGGTACAATGAGCAGTTCTTC	CASSKGEWYNEQFF
TRBV19	NA	TRBD2	TRBJ2-2	TGTGCCAGTAGTATGGTACTAGCGCCCGGGGAGCTGTTTTTT	CASSMVLAPGELFF
TRBV19	few	NA	TRBJ2-2	TGTGCCAGTAGGGAGGGAGGTGGGGAGCTGTTTTTT	CASREGGGELFF
TRBV2	NA	TRBD1	TRBJ1-2	TGTGCCAGCAGGGAATTGACAGGGTCGAACTATGGCTACACCTTC	CASRELTGSNYGYTF
TRBV5-1	NA	NA	TRBJ2-3	TGCGCCAGCAGGAACGGACTAATTATGGATACGCAGTATTTT	CASRNGLIMDTQYF
TRBV2	few	NA	TRBJ1-3	TGTGCCAGCAGTGGAGAGTACAGCATCTCTGGAAACACCATATATTTT	CASSGEYSISGNTIYF
TRBV6-7	NA	NA	TRBJ2-7	TGTGCCAGCAGTTACTCGGTCTTCAGATATACCTACGAGCAGTACTTC	CASSYSVFRYTYEQYF
TRBV5-1	NA	NA	TRBJ2-7	TGCGCCAGCAGCCCCGATGGACAGTGGTTCTACGAGCAGTACTTC	CASSPDGQWFYEQYF
TRBV19	NA	NA	TRBJ1-5	TGTGCCAGTAGACCCGGTCAGGGAATTGTTCAGCCCCAGCATTTT	CASRPGQGIVQPQHF
TRBV27	NA	TRBD1	TRBJ1-4	TGTGCCAGCACCTCCCGACAGGGGGGGCCGGGAAAACTGTTTTTT	CASTSRQGGPGKLFF
TRBV6-5	NA	NA	TRBJ1-2	TGTGCCAGCAGACCCCGGGACTATGGCTACACCTTC	CASRPRDYGYTF
TRBV10-3	NA	NA	TRBJ1-2	TGTGCCATCAGTGCAGGACGGTTGGACTACACCTTC	CAISAGRLDYTF
TRBV6-1	NA	NA	TRBJ1-1	TGTGCCAGCAGTGGGGTGGTTGAAGCTTTCTTT	CASSGVVEAFF
TRBV12-2	few	NA	TRBJ2-7	TGTGCAAGTCGCTTAGCGTTGGGTTACGAGCAGTACTTC	CASRLALGYEQYF
TRBV7-9	NA	NA	TRBJ2-2	TGTGCCAGCAGCTTAGCCAGGGGTAACACCGGGGAGCTGTTTTTT	CASSLARGNTGELFF
TRBV4-1	NA	TRBD1	TRBJ1-3	TGCGCCAGCAGCCAAGGTGGGACAGGGGGAAACACCATATATTTT	CASSQGGTGGNTIYF
TRBV28	NA	NA	TRBJ2-7	TGTGCCAGCAGTCGCCCTTTAGTCGGGCAGTACTTC	CASSRPLVGQYF
TRBV5-6	few	NA	TRBJ1-2	TGTGCCAGCACTAGCCTCGCCCTCGACTATGGCTACACCTTC	CASTSLALDYGYTF
TRBV27	NA	TRBD1	TRBJ1-2	TGTGCCAGCAGTTGGGGGACAGGGTCTCGATATGGCTACACCTTC	CASSWGTGSRYGYTF
TRBV5-6	NA	TRBD2	TRBJ2-1	TGTGCCAGCAGAGATAGCGGGGGGCGCAATGAGCAGTTCTTC	CASRDSGGRNEQFF
TRBV13	NA	NA	TRBJ2-5	TGTGCCAGCAGCCTCAGGGGTGGGCAAGAGACCCAGTACTTC	CASSLRGGQETQYF
TRBV29-1	NA	TRBD1	TRBJ2-1	TGCAGCGTTGAGGGGACAGGGTTAGAGCAGTTCTTC	CSVEGTGLEQFF
TRBV7-9	few	TRBD1	TRBJ2-1	TGTGCCAGCAGCTCGGGAATAGGGACAGGGCTCAATGAGCAGTTCTTC	CASSSGIGTGLNEQFF
TRBV6-6	once	NA	TRBJ2-5	TGTGCCAGCAGAAGGGAGACCCAGTACTTC	CASRRETQYF
TRBV5-6	NA	NA	TRBJ2-6	TGTGCCAGCAGCCCTCCAGCCTCTGGGGCCAACGTCCTGACTTTC	CASSPPASGANVLTF
TRBV6-1	NA	NA	TRBJ1-6	TGTGCCATCGACCCCCCCGGGGGCGGTAATTCACCCCTCCACTTT	CAIDPPGGGNSPLHF
TRBV5-1	NA	TRBD1	TRBJ1-1	TGCGCCAGCAGCTTGACCTCCGGGACAGGGGGCCCCACTGAAGCTTTCTTT	CASSLTSGTGGPTEAFF
TRBV14	NA	TRBD1	TRBJ1-2	TGTGCCAGCAGCCCACGACAGGGACGCTACACCTTC	CASSPRQGRYTF
TRBV28	NA	NA	TRBJ1-1	TGTGCCAGCTTACTTGTGGACGGATTAACCACTGAAGCTTTCTTT	CASLLVDGLTTEAFF
TRBV14	NA	NA	TRBJ2-7	TGTGCCAGCAGCCAAGCGGGTGGCCCCTACGAGCAGTACTTC	CASSQAGGPYEQYF
TRBV10-1	few	NA	TRBJ1-1	TGCGCCAGCAGTGAGTCGAACGGGGGGCGAGCTTTCTTT	CASSESNGGRAFF
TRBV4-3	NA	TRBD2	TRBJ2-3	TGCGCCAGCAGCCAAGTCCCAGTGGGGGGGGATGGCACAGATACGCAGTATTTT	CASSQVPVGGDGTDTQYF
TRBV7-6	NA	NA	TRBJ2-7	TGTGCCAGTTCGCTGGCTTTCCGGGGGTCCGAGCAGTACTTC	CASSLAFRGSEQYF
TRBV5-6	few	NA	TRBJ2-3	TGTGCCAGCAGCAGCAGGGGACTGTCTTATACGCAGTATTTT	CASSSRGLSYTQYF
TRBV7-2	NA	NA	TRBJ1-1	TGTGCCAGCAGCTCGTGGGGGAACACTGAAGCTTTCTTT	CASSSWGNTEAFF
TRBV29-1	NA	NA	TRBJ2-5	TGCAGCGTCACAGAGCTTGGAGAGACCCAGTACTTC	CSVTELGETQYF
TRBV27	NA	NA	TRBJ2-4	TGTGCCAGCAGTTCCCCTATGGGGGGAAAAAACATTCAGTACTTC	CASSSPMGGKNIQYF
TRBV19	NA	NA	TRBJ2-6	TGTGCCAGTAGTCTAACAGGGTCGAGTGGGGCCAACGTCCTGACTTTC	CASSLTGSSGANVLTF
TRBV6-5	NA	NA	TRBJ1-5	TGTGCCAGCGCCCTTGGAGGACGAGCCAATCAGCCCCAGCATTTT	CASALGGRANQPQHF